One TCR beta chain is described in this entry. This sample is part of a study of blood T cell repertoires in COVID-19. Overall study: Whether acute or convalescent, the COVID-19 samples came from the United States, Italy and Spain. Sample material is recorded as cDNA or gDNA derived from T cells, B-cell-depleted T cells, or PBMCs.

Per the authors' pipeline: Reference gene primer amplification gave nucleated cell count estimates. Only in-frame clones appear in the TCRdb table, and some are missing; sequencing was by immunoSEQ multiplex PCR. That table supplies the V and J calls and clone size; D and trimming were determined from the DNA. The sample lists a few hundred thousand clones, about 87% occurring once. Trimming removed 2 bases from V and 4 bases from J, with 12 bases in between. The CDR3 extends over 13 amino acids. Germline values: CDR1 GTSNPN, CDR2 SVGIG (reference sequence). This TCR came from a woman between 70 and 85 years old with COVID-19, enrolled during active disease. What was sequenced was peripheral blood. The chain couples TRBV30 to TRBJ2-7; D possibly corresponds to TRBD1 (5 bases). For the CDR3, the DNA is TGTGCCTGGAGTACAAACGCAGGGTACGAGCAGTACTTC. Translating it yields CAWSTNAGYEQYF.